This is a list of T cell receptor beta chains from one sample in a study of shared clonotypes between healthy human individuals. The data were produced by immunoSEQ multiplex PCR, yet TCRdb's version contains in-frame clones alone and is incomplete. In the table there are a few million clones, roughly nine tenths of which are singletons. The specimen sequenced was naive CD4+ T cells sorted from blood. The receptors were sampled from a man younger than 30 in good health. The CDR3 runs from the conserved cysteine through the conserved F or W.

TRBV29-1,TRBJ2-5,CSVLKEPETQYF
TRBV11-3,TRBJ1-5,CASSLKASQPQHF
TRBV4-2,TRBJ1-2,CASSQGTDETYGYTF
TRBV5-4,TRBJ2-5,CASSGGLAGTQETQYF
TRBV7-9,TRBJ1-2,CASSSPQAFRDGNYGYTF
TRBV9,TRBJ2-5,CASSGDDRGGSAQYF
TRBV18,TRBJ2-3,CASSPDRDTQYF
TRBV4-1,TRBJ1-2,CASSPAGSDYGYTF
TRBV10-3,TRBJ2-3,CAITLGKTSTDTQYF
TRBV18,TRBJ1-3,CASSPQRRGSGNTIYF
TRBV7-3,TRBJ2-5,CASSLMTGETQYF
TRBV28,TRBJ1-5,CASSGQGLSSNQPQHF
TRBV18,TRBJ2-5,CASSPAGVETQYF
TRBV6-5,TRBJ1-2,CASSYSFYDGYTF
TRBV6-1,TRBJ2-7,CASSESGPPFGHSYEQYF
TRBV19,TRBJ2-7,CASSIQSAVYEQYF
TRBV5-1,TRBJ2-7,CASSYSGGPSYEQYF
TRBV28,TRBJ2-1,CASSSQTVSSYNEQFF
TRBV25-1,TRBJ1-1,CASSTGGKTEAFF
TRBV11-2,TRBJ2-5,CASSLVGQKETQYF
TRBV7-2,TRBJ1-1,CASTTRVGTEAFF
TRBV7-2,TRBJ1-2,CASSPDRAYGYTF
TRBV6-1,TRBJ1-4,CASSVGGEYAGEKLFF
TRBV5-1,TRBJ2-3,CASSLGGLAVADTQYF
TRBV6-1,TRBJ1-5,CASSGQGAGQPQHF
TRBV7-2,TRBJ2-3,CASSLAGSSDTQYF
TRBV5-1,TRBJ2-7,CATLTGLSYEQYF
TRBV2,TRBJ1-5,CASSEQVGYSNQPQHF
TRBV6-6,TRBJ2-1,CASGHYPYNEQFF
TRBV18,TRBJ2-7,CASSPPLQTYEQYF
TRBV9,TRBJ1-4,CASRLRTDEKLFF
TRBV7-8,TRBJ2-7,CASSLNSGSSYEQYF
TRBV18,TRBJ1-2,CASSPGQSANYGYTF
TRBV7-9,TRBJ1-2,CASSFGEGLSNYGYTF
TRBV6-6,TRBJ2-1,CASSYRASGRGEQFF
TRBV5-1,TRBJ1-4,CASSSGTGKATNEKLFF
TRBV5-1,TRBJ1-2,CASSPTTGGNVILYGYTF
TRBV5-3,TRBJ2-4,CARSRPGQPGLDSDIQYF
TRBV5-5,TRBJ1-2,CASSLASGERGYTF
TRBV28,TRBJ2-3,CASSGQASTDTQYF
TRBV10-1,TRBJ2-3,CASSPASGGTDTQYF
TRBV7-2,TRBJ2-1,CASSSSGTQQSQFF
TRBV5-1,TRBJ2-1,CASTLGVADYNEQFF
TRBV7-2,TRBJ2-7,CASSLAQGSAYEQYF
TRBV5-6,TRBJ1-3,CASSLPGAGNTIYF
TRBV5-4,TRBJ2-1,CASRGGGGPHSYNEQFF